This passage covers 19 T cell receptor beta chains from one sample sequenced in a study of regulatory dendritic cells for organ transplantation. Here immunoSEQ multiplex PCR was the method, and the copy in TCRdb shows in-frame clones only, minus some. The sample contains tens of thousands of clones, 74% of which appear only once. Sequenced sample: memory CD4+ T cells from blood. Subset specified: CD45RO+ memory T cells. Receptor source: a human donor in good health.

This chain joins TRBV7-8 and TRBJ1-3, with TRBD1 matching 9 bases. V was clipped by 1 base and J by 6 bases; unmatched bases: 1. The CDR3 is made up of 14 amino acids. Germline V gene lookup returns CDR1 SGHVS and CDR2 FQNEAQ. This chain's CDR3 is CASSLGQGVNTIYF. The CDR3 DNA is TGTGCCAGCAGCTTAGGACAGGGGGTAAACACCATATATTTT. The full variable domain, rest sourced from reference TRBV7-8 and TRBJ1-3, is GAGVSQSPRYKVAKRGQDVALRCDPISGHVSLFWYQQALGQGPEFLTYFQNEAQLDKSGLPSDRFFAERPEGSVSTLKIQRTQQEDSAVYLCASSLGQGVNTIYFGEGSWLTVV.

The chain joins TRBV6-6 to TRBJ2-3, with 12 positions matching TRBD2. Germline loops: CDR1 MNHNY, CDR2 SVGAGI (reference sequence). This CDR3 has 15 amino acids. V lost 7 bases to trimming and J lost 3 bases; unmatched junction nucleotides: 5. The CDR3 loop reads CASTETSGGTDTQYF. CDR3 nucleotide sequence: TGTGCCAGCACCGAGACTAGCGGGGGAACAGATACGCAGTATTTT.

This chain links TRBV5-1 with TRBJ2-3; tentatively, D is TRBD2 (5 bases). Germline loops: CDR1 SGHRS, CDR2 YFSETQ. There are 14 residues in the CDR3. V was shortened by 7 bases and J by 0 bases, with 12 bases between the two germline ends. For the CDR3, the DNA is TGCGCCAGCGCGAGGGAACAGAGCACAGATACGCAGTATTTT. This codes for CASAREQSTDTQYF.

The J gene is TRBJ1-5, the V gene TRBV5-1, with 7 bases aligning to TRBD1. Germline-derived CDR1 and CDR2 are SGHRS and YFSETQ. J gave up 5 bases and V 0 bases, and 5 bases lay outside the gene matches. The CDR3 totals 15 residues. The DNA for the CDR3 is TGCGCCAGCAGCTTGGAAGGGACAGAGCATCAGCCCCAGCATTTT. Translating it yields CASSLEGTEHQPQHF.

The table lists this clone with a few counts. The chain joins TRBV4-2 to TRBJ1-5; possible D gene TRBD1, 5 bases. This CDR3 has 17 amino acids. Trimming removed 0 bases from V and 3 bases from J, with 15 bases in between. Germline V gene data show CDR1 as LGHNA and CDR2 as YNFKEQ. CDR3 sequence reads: CASSQDWGELNNQPQHF. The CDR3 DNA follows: TGTGCCAGCAGCCAAGATTGGGGGGAGCTGAACAATCAGCCCCAGCATTTT.

The CDR3 DNA follows: TGTGCCAGCTCACCCCCCAACTCTGGAAACACCATATATTTT. It yields the protein CASSPPNSGNTIYF. This rearrangement joins TRBV18 to TRBJ1-3; D call uncertain. The CDR3 extends over 14 amino acids. Trimming took off 3 bases at V and 0 bases at J, with 6 bases between the two ends. Per germline, CDR1 KGHSH and CDR2 LQKENI.

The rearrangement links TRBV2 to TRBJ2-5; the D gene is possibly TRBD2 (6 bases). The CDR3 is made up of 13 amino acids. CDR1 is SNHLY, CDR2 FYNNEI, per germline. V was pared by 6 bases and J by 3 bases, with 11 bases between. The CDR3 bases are TGTGCCAGCAGGCGGGATGGAGAAGAGACCCAGTACTTC. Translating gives CASRRDGEETQYF.

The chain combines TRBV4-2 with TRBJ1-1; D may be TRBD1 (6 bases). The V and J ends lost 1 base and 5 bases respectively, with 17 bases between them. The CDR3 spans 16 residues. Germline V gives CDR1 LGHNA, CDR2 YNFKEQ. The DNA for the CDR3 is TGTGCCAGCAGCCAAGGTCTGGGGGCTGATTGGACTGAAGCTTTCTTT. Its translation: CASSQGLGADWTEAFF.

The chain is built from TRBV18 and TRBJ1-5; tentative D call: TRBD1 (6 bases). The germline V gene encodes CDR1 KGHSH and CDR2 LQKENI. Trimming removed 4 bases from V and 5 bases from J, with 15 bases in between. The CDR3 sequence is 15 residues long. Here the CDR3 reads CASSLNRVEDQPQHF. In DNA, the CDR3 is TGTGCCAGCTCACTCAACAGGGTCGAGGATCAGCCCCAGCATTTT. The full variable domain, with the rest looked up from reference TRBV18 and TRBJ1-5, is NAGVMQNPRHLVRRRGQEARLRCSPMKGHSHVYWYRQLPEEGLKFMVYLQKENIIDESGMPKERFSAEFPKEGPSILRIQQVVRGDSAAYFCASSLNRVEDQPQHFGDGTRLSIL.

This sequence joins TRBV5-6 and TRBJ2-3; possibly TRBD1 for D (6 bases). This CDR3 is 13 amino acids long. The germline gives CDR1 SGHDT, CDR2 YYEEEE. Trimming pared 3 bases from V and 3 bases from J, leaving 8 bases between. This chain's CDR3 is CASSSGETDTQYF. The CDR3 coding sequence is TGTGCCAGCAGCTCAGGGGAGACAGATACGCAGTATTTT.

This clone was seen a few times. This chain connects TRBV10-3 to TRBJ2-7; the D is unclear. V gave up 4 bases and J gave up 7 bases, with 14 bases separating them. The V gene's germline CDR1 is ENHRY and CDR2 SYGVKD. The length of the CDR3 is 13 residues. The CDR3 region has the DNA TGTGCCATCAGTGGAGGTAGATCAGAAGAGCAGTACTTC. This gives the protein CAISGGRSEEQYF.

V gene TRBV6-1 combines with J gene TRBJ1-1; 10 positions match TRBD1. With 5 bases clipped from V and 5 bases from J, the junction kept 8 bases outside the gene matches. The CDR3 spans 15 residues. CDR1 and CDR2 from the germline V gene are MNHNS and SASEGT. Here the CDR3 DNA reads TGTGCCAGCAGTTTGACAGGGGGCGTTGAGACTGAAGCTTTCTTT. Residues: CASSLTGGVETEAFF.

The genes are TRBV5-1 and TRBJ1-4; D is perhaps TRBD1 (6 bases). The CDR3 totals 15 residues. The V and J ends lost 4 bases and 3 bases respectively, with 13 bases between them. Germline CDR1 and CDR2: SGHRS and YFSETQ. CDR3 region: CASSIQQGANEKLFF. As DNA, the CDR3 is TGCGCCAGCAGCATACAACAGGGCGCTAATGAAAAACTGTTTTTT.

In DNA, the CDR3 is TGCGCCAGCAAGGACAGGGGGGGACTGGGAGAAAAACTGTTTTTT. Translated: CASKDRGGLGEKLFF. The J gene is TRBJ1-4, the V gene TRBV4-1; 10 nucleotides line up with TRBD1. V was pared by 7 bases and J by 8 bases, with 10 bases of the junction left unmatched. The CDR3 length is 15 residues. Germline values: CDR1 MGHRA, CDR2 YSYEKL.

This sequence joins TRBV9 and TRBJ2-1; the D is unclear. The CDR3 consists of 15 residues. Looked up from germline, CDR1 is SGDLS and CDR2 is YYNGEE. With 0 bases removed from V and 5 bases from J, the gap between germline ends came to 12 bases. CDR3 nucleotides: TGTGCCAGCAGCGTAGCGGTTGGGCAGCACAATGAGCAGTTCTTC. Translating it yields CASSVAVGQHNEQFF.

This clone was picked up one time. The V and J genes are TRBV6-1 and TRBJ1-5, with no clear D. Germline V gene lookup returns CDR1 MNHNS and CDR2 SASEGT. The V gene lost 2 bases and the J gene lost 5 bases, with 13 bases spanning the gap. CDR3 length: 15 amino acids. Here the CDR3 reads CASSEHGVADQPQHF. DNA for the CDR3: TGTGCCAGCAGTGAACACGGGGTAGCAGATCAGCCCCAGCATTTT.

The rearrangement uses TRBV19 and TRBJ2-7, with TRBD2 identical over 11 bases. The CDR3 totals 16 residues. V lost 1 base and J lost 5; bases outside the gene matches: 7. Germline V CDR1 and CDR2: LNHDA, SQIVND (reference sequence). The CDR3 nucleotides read TGTGCCAGTAGTATAGGGGGGACTAGCGGATTCCACGAGCAGTACTTC. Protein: CASSIGGTSGFHEQYF.

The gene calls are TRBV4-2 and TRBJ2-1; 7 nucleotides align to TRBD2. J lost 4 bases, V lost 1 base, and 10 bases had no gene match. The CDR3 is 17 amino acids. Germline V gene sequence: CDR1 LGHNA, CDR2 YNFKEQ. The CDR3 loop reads CASSQVMPPSGYNEQFF. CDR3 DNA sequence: TGTGCCAGCAGCCAAGTTATGCCCCCTAGCGGTTACAATGAGCAGTTCTTC.

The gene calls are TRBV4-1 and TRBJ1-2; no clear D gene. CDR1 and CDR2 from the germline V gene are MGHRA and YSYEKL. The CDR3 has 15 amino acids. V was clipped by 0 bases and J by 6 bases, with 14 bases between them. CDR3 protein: CASSQDRGGGHGYTF. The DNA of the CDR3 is TGCGCCAGCAGCCAAGATAGAGGAGGAGGTCATGGCTACACCTTC.